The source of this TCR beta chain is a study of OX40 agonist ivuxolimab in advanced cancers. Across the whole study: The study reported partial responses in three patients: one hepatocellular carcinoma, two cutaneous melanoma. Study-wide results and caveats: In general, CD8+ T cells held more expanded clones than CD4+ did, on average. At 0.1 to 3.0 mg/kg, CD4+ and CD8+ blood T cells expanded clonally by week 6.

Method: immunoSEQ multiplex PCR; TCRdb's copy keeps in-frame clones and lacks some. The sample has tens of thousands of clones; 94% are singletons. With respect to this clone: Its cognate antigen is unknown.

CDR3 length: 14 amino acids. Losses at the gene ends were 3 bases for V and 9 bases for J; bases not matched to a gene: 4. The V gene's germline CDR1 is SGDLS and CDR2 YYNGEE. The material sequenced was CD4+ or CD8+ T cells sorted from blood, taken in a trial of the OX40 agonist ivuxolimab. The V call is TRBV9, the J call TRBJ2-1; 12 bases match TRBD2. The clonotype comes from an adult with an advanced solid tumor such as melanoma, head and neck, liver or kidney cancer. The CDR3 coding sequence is TGTGCCAGCAGCGGGGGACTAGCGGGTCCTGAGCAGTTCTTC. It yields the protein CASSGGLAGPEQFF.